The present TCR beta chain was sequenced within a study of T cell repertoires in cytomegalovirus infection. Study context: HLA-C-restricted CMV epitopes, recently identified, and well-studied HLA-B-restricted ones were used by the study. CMV infection and matching HLA type were both indicated by public TCR beta signatures.

This CDR3 comprises 15 residues. J gave up 3 bases and V 6 bases, and 10 bases lay outside the gene matches. A note on this clonotype: Antigen specificity is unknown.

Notes on the study in general: Using cumulative public TCR beta family frequency, the authors identified those who carried CMV together with the relevant HLA. It was HLA-C-restricted CMV-specific TCR beta clonotypes that dominated the response ex vivo.

Via MiXCR, TCRdb re-called the reads, giving one row per CDR3 protein. Of around 430,000 distinct CDR3 sequences in the sample, about 42% are singletons; the top ten hold about 45%. The V gene is TRBV12-3 or TRBV12-4, the J gene TRBJ2-7; 8 bases are a match to TRBD1. Material: cultured PBMCs, obtained from culture after CMV antigen stimulation. The receptor was derived from a human donor in good health (CMV status not recorded). Some clones in this sample may be carry-over from other donors' samples. The CDR3 DNA reads as TGTGCCAGCAGATACTCCGGGACAGGCATCTACGAGCAGTACTTC. This codes for CASRYSGTGIYEQYF.